The TCR beta chain under discussion was sequenced for a study of blood T cell repertoires in COVID-19. About the study: Acute-phase and convalescent COVID-19 samples originated in the United States, Italy and Spain. PBMCs, B-cell-depleted T cells, or T cells provided the cDNA or gDNA that made up the material.

The table came from immunoSEQ multiplex PCR; TCRdb's copy has only in-frame clones and leaves some out. The sample comprises 50,000 to 85,000 clones, around 80% of which are singletons, and almost 10% rests with the top ten. This CDR3 has 16 residues. Germline V gene data show CDR1 as LNHDA and CDR2 as SQIVND (reference sequence). J gave up 8 bases and V 7 bases, and 15 bases lay outside the gene matches. The origin of this receptor is a human donor in a cohort sampled during active COVID-19. This sequence joins TRBV19 and TRBJ2-4; 9 nucleotides align to TRBD2. Sequenced sample: peripheral blood. CDR3 sequence (DNA): TGTGCCAGTATGGGGGCGGGAGGGCCAAAGGGATACATTCAGTACTTC. Protein: CASMGAGGPKGYIQYF.